This entry features one T cell receptor (beta chain) sequence. What it binds is not known. The same CDR3 is also encoded by other DNA sequences in this sample. The data are from a study of shared clonotypes between healthy human individuals. Study-wide results and caveats: Exclusively blood specimens were collected; tissue repertoires likely differ.

Germline V gives CDR1 SGDLS, CDR2 YYNGEE. There are 15 residues in the CDR3. V was pared by 0 bases and J by 0 bases, with 4 bases between. Samples underwent the assay at deep level. Some clones are missing from TCRdb's copy, which holds only in-frame ones; the method was immunoSEQ multiplex PCR. Among about 1.5 million clones listed, 95% to 99% were seen once. This chain connects TRBV9 to TRBJ2-6; D remains unclear. Sequencing input: naive CD4+ T cells sorted from blood. This sample's subset: CD45RA+ positively selected. The receptor's source is a man aged 25 to 45 in good health. The CDR3: CASSVGSSGANVLTF. As DNA, the CDR3 is TGTGCCAGCAGCGTAGGGAGCTCTGGGGCCAACGTCCTGACTTTC.